The 6 T cell receptor beta chains reported below all come from one sample, sequenced in a study of T-cell memory formation after mild COVID-19. Each CDR3 protein is one row after TCRdb ran MiXCR on the 5' RACE reads. The data contain tens of thousands of distinct CDR3 sequences, around 27% of them singletons. The specimen was PBMCs or a T cell subset sorted from them (not recorded which). The receptors originated from a man aged 18 to 29 who had mild COVID-19 (a few samples of this study predate the infection). Cell type and time point are not known.

This clonotype was counted at least ten times. V gene TRBV6-4 combines with J gene TRBJ2-3, with D perhaps matching TRBD1 (6 bases). V shed 0 bases and J shed 1 base, with 14 bases lying between them. Germline V gene lookup returns CDR1 MRHNA and CDR2 SNTAGT. This CDR3 is built from 17 residues. CDR3 loop: CASSDSSTSGGTDTQYF. CDR3 bases: TGTGCCAGCAGTGACTCGAGTACGTCAGGGGGCACAGATACGCAGTATTTT.

The rearrangement joins TRBV29-1 to TRBJ1-1; D unresolved. Germline V gene lookup returns CDR1 SQVTM and CDR2 ANQGSEA. The CDR3 length is 12 residues. Trimming removed 5 bases at V and 0 bases at J, with 7 bases between. The CDR3 sequence: CSVTRLNTEAFF. As DNA, the CDR3 is TGCAGCGTTACCAGACTGAACACTGAAGCTTTCTTT. Full variable domain (rest looked up from reference TRBV29-1 and TRBJ1-1): SAVISQKPSRDICQRGTSLTIQCQVDSQVTMMFWYRQQPGQSLTLIATANQGSEATYESGFVIDKFPISRPNLTFSTLTVSNMSPEDSSIYLCSVTRLNTEAFFGQGTRLTVV.

V is TRBV12-3 or TRBV12-4 and J is TRBJ2-2; D gene ambiguous. V was pared by 8 bases and J by 0 bases, with 7 bases between. There are 13 residues in the CDR3. CDR3 sequence: CASSRSNTGELFF. The CDR3 bases are TGTGCCAGCTCCCGCTCGAACACCGGGGAGCTGTTTTTT.

The gene calls are TRBV5-8 and TRBJ1-1; D uncertain. The germline CDR1 and CDR2 sequences are SGHTS and YDEGEE. This CDR3 has 14 residues. V shed 2 bases and J shed 1 base, with 9 bases lying between them. For the CDR3, the DNA is TGTGCCAGCAGCTTCAGGTGGCAGAACACTGAAGCTTTCTTT. Translation: CASSFRWQNTEAFF.

This rearrangement joins TRBV7-8 to TRBJ2-5; 9 nucleotides line up with TRBD1. The V gene end was trimmed by 6 bases and the J gene end by 4 bases; junction bases not matched to a gene: 6. This CDR3 has 14 amino acids. CDR1 SGHVS and CDR2 FQNEAQ come from the germline V gene. CDR3 coding DNA: TGTGCCAGCAGAAACAGGGGGCGGCGAGAGACCCAGTACTTC. Residues: CASRNRGRRETQYF. The full variable domain, rest sourced from reference TRBV7-8 and TRBJ2-5, is GAGVSQSPRYKVAKRGQDVALRCDPISGHVSLFWYQQALGQGPEFLTYFQNEAQLDKSGLPSDRFFAERPEGSVSTLKIQRTQQEDSAVYLCASRNRGRRETQYFGPGTRLLVL.

The chain recombines TRBV20-1 with TRBJ2-3; 11 nucleotides align to TRBD2. With V trimmed by 0 bases and J by 0 bases, 8 bases remained unmatched. The CDR3 is 18 residues long. Germline assignment: CDR1 DFQATT and CDR2 SNEGSKA (reference sequence). The CDR3 nucleotides read TGCAGTGCTAGAGATTTGTTCAGGACTAGCGGGAGCACAGATACGCAGTATTTT. Residues: CSARDLFRTSGSTDTQYF.